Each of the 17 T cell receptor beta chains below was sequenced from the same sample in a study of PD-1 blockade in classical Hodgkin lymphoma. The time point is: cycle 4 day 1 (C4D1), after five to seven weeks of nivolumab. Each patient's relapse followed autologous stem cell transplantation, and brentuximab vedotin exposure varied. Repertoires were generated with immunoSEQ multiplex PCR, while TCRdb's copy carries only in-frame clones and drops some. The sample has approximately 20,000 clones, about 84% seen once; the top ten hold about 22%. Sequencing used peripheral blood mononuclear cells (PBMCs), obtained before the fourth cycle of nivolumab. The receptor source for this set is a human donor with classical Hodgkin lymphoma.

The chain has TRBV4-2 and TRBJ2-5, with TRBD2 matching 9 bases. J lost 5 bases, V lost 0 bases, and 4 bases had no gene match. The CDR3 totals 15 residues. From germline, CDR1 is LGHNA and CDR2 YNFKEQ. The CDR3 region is CASSQDSGGMETQYF. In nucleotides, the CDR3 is TGTGCCAGCAGCCAAGATAGCGGGGGTATGGAGACCCAGTACTTC.

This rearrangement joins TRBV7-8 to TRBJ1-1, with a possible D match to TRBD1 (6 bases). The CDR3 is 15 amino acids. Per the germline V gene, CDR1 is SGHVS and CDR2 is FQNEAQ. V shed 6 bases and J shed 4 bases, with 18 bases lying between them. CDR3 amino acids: CASSRGGGITTEAFF. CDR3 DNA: TGTGCCAGCAGTCGCGGAGGGGGAATTACCACTGAAGCTTTCTTT.

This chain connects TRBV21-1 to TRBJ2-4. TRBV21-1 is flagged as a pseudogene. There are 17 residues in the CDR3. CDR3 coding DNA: TGTGCCAGCAGCAAAGCGCTGGCCTACAAAGCCAAAAACATTCAGTACTTC. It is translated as CASSKALAYKAKNIQYF.

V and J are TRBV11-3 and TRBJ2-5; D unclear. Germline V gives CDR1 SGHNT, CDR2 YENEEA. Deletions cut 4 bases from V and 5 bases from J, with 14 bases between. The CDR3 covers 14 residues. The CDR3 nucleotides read TGTGCCAGCAGCTCACCCGGTTTCGGGGAGACCCAGTACTTC. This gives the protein CASSSPGFGETQYF.

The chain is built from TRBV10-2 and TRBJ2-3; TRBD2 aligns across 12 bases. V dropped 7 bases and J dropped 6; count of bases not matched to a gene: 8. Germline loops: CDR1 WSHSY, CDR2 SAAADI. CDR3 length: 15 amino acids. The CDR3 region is CASNRLAGAGDTQYF. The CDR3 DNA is TGCGCCAGCAACCGACTAGCGGGAGCGGGGGATACGCAGTATTTT.

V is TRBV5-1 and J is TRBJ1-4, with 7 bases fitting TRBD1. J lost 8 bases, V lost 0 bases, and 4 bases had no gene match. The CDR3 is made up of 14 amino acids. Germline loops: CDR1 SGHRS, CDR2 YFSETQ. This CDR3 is CASSLAGGGEKLFF. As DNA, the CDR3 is TGCGCCAGCAGCTTGGCAGGGGGTGGCGAAAAACTGTTTTTT.

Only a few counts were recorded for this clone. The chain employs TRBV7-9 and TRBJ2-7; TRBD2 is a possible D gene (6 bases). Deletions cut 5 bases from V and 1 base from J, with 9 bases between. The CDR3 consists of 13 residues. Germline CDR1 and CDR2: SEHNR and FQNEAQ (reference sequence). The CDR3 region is CASSVTSSYEQYF. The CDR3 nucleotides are TGTGCCAGCAGCGTGACTAGTTCCTACGAGCAGTACTTC.

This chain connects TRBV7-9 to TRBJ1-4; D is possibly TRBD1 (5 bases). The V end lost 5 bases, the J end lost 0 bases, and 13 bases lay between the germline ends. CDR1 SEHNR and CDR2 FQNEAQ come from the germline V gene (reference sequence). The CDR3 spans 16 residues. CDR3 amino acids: CASSVGTRATNEKLFF. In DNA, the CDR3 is TGTGCCAGCAGCGTAGGGACGAGGGCAACTAATGAAAAACTGTTTTTT.

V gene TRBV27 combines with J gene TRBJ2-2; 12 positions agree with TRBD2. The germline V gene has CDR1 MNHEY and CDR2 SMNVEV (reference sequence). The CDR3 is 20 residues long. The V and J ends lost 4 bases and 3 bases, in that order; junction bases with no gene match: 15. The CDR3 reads CASSSRWWLAGGTDTGELFF. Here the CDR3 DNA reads TGTGCCAGCAGTTCTCGTTGGTGGCTAGCGGGAGGGACGGACACCGGGGAGCTGTTTTTT.

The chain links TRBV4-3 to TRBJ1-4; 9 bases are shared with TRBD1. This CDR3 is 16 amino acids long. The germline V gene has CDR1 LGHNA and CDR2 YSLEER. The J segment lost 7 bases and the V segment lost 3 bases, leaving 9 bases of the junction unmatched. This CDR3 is CASSQTYGQGSEKLFF. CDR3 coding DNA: TGCGCCAGCAGCCAGACCTATGGACAGGGGTCTGAAAAACTGTTTTTT.

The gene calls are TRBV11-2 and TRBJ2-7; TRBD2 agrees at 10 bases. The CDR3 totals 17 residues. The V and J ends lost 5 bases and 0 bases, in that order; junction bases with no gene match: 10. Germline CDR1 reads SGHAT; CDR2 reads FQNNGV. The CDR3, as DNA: TGTGCCAGCAGCCCCGCCCGGACTAGCGGAAGCTCCTACGAGCAGTACTTC. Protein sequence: CASSPARTSGSSYEQYF.

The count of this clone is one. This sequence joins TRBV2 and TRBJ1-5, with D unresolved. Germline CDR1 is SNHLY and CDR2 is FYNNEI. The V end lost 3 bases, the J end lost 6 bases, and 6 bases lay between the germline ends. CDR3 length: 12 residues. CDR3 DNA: TGTGCCAGCAGTGACCGATTTCAGCCCCAGCATTTT. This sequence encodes CASSDRFQPQHF.

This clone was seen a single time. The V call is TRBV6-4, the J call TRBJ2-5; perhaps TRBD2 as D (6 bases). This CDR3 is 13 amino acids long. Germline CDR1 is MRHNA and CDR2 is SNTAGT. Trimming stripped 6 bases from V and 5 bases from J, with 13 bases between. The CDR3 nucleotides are TGTGCCAGCAGCCCCCAAGCGGGTGAGACCCAGTACTTC. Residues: CASSPQAGETQYF.

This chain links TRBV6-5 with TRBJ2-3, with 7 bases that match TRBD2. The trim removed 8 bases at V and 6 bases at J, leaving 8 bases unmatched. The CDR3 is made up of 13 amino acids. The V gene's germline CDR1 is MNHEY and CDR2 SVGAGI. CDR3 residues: CASREAVGDTQYF. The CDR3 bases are TGTGCCAGCCGGGAGGCCGTGGGTGATACGCAGTATTTT.

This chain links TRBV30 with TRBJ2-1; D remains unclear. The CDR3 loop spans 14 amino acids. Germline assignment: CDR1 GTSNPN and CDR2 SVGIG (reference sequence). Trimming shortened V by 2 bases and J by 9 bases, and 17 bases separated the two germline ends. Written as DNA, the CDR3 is TGTGCCTGGAGTCTATCGTATTGGCTGACTGAGCAGTTCTTC. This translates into CAWSLSYWLTEQFF.

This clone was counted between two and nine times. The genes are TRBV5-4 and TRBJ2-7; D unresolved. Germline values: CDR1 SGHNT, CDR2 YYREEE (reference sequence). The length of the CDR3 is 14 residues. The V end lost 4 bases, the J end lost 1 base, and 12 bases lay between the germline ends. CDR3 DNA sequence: TGTGCCAGCAGCAAGGACCGACGGTCCTACGAGCAGTACGTC. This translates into CASSKDRRSYEQYV.

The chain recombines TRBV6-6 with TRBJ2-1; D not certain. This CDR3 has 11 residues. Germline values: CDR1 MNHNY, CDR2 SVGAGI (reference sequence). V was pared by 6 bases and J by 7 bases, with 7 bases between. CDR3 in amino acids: CASSERNEQFF. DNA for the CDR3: TGTGCCAGCAGCGAAAGGAATGAGCAGTTCTTC.